This TCR beta chain was captured by sequencing in a study of EBV T-cell therapy then PD-1 blockade in nasopharyngeal carcinoma (dated by TCRdb to about 2021). Concerning this clone itself: Its antigen target is currently unknown. Per-nucleotide qualities are absent, and no much larger clonotype sits a single base away.

V is pruned by 5 bases and J by 3 bases, leaving 5 bases of the junction without a gene match. The germline V gene encodes CDR1 MNHEY and CDR2 SMNVEV (reference sequence). Reading from cysteine to phenylalanine, the CDR3 counts 15 amino acids. The entry retains the CDR3 DNA only, 45 bases that are in frame from base 1. Genomic DNA was extracted from sorted cells using the Qiagen DNeasy Kit. Deep sequencing of the TCR beta chain was done on the immunoSEQ platform. On the authors' methods: Repertoire data analysis was performed with the immunoSEQ Analyzer software. TCRdb provides this immuneACCESS table in a form limited to in-frame rearrangements. Some clones are lacking; in checked studies, under half of them reflect an unresolved V gene, and why the rest are absent is not known. V and J calls and clone size come straight from that table; D and trimming were deduced from the DNA. This sample lists 20,000 or so clones; approximately 84% were detected once. Approximately 31% of the sample belongs to the ten largest clones.

The treatment or condition label here, explained by the study, means: AdE1-LMPpoly-expanded autologous EBV-specific T-cell therapy followed by anti-PD-1 nivolumab. The chain was built from TRBV27 and TRBJ2-2; 8 central nucleotides agree with TRBD1. The clonotype comes from a middle-aged man with nasopharyngeal carcinoma. The material sequenced was CD8+ T cells from blood, taken at approximately day 31 from a patient whose treatment included autologous EBV-specific T cells and nivolumab. The DNA sequence reads TGTGCCAGCAGTGTCAGGGGGCGGTACACCGGGGAGCTGTTTTTT. Its protein is CASSVRGRYTGELFF.